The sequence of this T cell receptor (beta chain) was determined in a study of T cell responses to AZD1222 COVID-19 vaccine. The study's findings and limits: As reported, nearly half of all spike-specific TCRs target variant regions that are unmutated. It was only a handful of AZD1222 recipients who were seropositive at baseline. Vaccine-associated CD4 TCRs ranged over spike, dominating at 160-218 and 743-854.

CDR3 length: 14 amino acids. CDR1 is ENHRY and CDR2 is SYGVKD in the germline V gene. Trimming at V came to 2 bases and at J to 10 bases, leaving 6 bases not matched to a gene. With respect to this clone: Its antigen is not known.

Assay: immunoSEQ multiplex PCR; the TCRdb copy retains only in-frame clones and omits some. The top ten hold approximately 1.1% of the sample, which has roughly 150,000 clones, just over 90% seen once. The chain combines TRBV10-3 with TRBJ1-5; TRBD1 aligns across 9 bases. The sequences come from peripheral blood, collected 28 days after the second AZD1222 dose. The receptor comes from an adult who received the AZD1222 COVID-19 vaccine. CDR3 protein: CAISEQDRGIPQHF. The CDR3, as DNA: TGTGCCATCAGTGAGCAGGACAGGGGTATTCCCCAGCATTTT.